A single TCR beta chain is shown here with its context. This entry comes from a study of shared clonotypes between healthy human individuals. None of the donors, who were healthy HIV-negative adults, had recently had acute infections or vaccinations. The CDR3 length is 14 residues. V was pared by 6 bases and J by 4 bases, with 15 bases between. Germline V CDR1 and CDR2: MDHEN, SYDVKM. Clones were sequenced by immunoSEQ multiplex PCR, and TCRdb holds only the in-frame ones, with some missing. Among hundreds of thousands of clones, roughly 79% were seen once, and the ten largest hold 12%. The source material was PBMCs. This receptor was taken from a woman in her forties in good health. Some clones in this sample may be carry-over from other donors' samples. This chain joins TRBV28 and TRBJ1-2; the D is unclear. The CDR3: CASRPGLYPYGYTF. The CDR3 DNA follows: TGTGCCAGCAGGCCCGGACTATACCCCTATGGCTACACCTTC.